A single sample gave rise to the 19 T cell receptor beta chains below, sequenced in a study of blood T cell repertoires in COVID-19. Libraries were prepared by immunoSEQ multiplex PCR; TCRdb keeps only in-frame clonotypes and omits some of them. The data contain 210,000 or so clones, about 85% of them singletons. The sequencing sample was made of peripheral blood. The receptors were gathered from a human donor in a cohort sampled during active COVID-19.

The chain recombines TRBV7-8 with TRBJ2-7; TRBD1 matches 8 bases. The CDR3 covers 17 residues. With V trimmed by 5 bases and J by 0 bases, 12 bases remained unmatched. Germline CDR1 and CDR2: SGHVS and FQNEAQ. CDR3: CASSARRLGTGSYEQYF. CDR3 coding DNA: TGTGCCAGCAGCGCAAGGAGGTTAGGGACAGGCTCCTACGAGCAGTACTTC.

The V gene is TRBV27, the J gene TRBJ2-3; TRBD1 might be the D (7 bases). Germline CDR1 is MNHEY and CDR2 is SMNVEV (reference sequence). V was shortened by 4 bases and J by 5 bases, with 22 bases between the two germline ends. The CDR3 covers 17 residues. The CDR3 region is CASSSNRGRGVEDTQYF. DNA of the CDR3: TGTGCCAGCAGTTCGAACAGGGGCAGGGGGGTTGAAGATACGCAGTATTTT.

The V and J genes are TRBV10-3 and TRBJ1-5, with unresolved D. CDR1 and CDR2 from the germline V gene are ENHRY and SYGVKD. The V end was cut by 2 bases, the J end by 11 bases, with 13 bases between. This CDR3 is 13 amino acids long. The CDR3 bases are TGTGCCATCAGTGAGGGAGAGGTGATGGCCCAGCATTTT. Protein product: CAISEGEVMAQHF.

The rearrangement joins TRBV18 to TRBJ2-7; possible D gene TRBD2, 5 bases. With 4 bases removed from V and 5 bases from J, the gap between germline ends came to 21 bases. Germline V lookup: CDR1 KGHSH, CDR2 LQKENI. This CDR3 region has 16 residues. The CDR3 reads CASSRAGITDPHEQYF. The CDR3 DNA is TGTGCCAGCTCACGCGCCGGGATAACCGATCCTCACGAGCAGTACTTC.

The chain combines TRBV9 with TRBJ2-3, with 7 positions matching TRBD2. The CDR3 has 15 amino acids. Germline V CDR1 and CDR2: SGDLS, YYNGEE. J was trimmed by 4 bases and V by 0 bases; bases with no gene match: 5. The CDR3: CASSVVGGSADTQYF. The CDR3 DNA reads TGTGCCAGCAGCGTAGTTGGCGGGAGCGCAGATACGCAGTATTTT.

This clone was seen more than once but under ten times. This chain joins TRBV3-1 (or the pseudogene TRBV3-2) and TRBJ2-3; 9 positions agree with TRBD1. Per germline, CDR1 LGHDT and CDR2 YNNKEL (reference sequence). The CDR3 consists of 16 residues. The junction had 9 bases not matched to a gene; V was cut back by 3 bases and J by 5 bases. The CDR3 sequence: CASSQIGTGRRDTQYF. CDR3 nucleotides: TGTGCCAGCAGCCAGATAGGGACAGGGAGACGAGATACGCAGTATTTT.

The chain is built from TRBV5-1 and TRBJ1-2; TRBD1 might be the D (6 bases). V lost 3 bases and J 6 bases, leaving 15 bases between the germline ends. The CDR3 covers 14 residues. Per germline, CDR1 SGHRS and CDR2 YFSETQ. The CDR3 sequence: CASSWTTGSDGYTF. The CDR3 coding sequence is TGCGCCAGCAGCTGGACCACAGGGTCGGATGGCTACACCTTC.

The chain uses TRBV28 and TRBJ2-1; unclear D gene. The germline gives CDR1 MDHEN, CDR2 SYDVKM. Trimming stripped 1 base from V and 5 bases from J, with 9 bases between. CDR3 size: 14 residues. CDR3 sequence: CASSLLPADNEQFF. For the CDR3, the DNA is TGTGCCAGCAGTTTATTGCCGGCGGACAATGAGCAGTTCTTC.

The V and J genes are TRBV19 and TRBJ1-1; D remains ambiguous. CDR3 length equals 16 residues. Trimming stripped 8 bases from V and 1 base from J, with 20 bases between. Germline V gene sequence: CDR1 LNHDA, CDR2 SQIVND (reference sequence). CDR3 loop: CASQNGPGGENTEAFF. CDR3 nucleotides: TGTGCCAGTCAAAACGGACCAGGAGGTGAGAACACTGAAGCTTTCTTT.

This chain connects TRBV3-1 (or the pseudogene TRBV3-2) to TRBJ1-2; TRBD1 might be the D (6 bases). This CDR3 contains 16 residues. V was trimmed by 3 bases and J by 3 bases, leaving 17 bases between them. CDR1 LGHDT and CDR2 YNNKEL come from the germline V gene (reference sequence). This CDR3 reads CASSQGVLQGHYGYTF. The CDR3 DNA reads TGTGCCAGCAGCCAGGGGGTACTACAGGGACACTATGGCTACACCTTC.

The V and J genes are TRBV12-3 or TRBV12-4 and TRBJ2-1; no clear D gene. CDR3 size: 11 residues. Trimming cost V 1 base and J 12 bases, with 7 bases left between them. The CDR3 DNA reads as TGTGCCAGCAGTTTAGGGAGTTCGCAGTTCTTC. Amino acid sequence: CASSLGSSQFF.

This clone was seen many times. The J gene is TRBJ2-2, the V gene TRBV6-4, with D perhaps TRBD2 (6 bases). This CDR3 comprises 14 residues. The germline CDR1 and CDR2 sequences are MRHNA and SNTAGT. The V end lost 5 bases, the J end lost 1 base, and 8 bases lay between the germline ends. CDR3 in amino acids: CASSRERNTGELFF. The CDR3 nucleotides are TGTGCCAGCAGTCGGGAGAGGAACACCGGGGAGCTGTTTTTT.

The rearrangement links TRBV7-3 to TRBJ1-6, with TRBD1 matching 10 bases. V was pared by 5 bases and J by 9 bases, with 4 bases of the junction left unmatched. This CDR3 region has 14 residues. Germline V gives CDR1 SGHTA, CDR2 FQGTGA. As DNA, the CDR3 is TGTGCCAGCAGCCGCGGACAGGGGGGTTCACCCCTCCACTTT. This codes for CASSRGQGGSPLHF.

This clone occurred once. The chain combines TRBV7-9 with TRBJ1-4; D uncertain. The germline V and J ends were trimmed by 2 bases and 5 bases, with 12 bases remaining between them. Germline V gives CDR1 SEHNR, CDR2 FQNEAQ (reference sequence). The CDR3 is made up of 15 amino acids. The CDR3 region has the DNA TGTGCCAGCAGCTTAACACCTCCGCAGAATGAAAAACTGTTTTTT. Encoded protein: CASSLTPPQNEKLFF.

This chain joins TRBV23-1 and TRBJ1-2, with D uncertain. TRBV23-1 is treated as an ORF (open reading frame) with a function not yet certain. Trimming shortened V by 0 bases and J by 7 bases, and 15 bases separated the two germline ends. The CDR3 runs to 15 residues. CDR3: CASSQSSRRECGYTF. CDR3 coding DNA: TGCGCCAGCAGTCAATCTAGCCGCCGGGAATGTGGCTACACCTTC.

This clone was observed a handful of times. The V call is TRBV7-9, the J call TRBJ2-1; 9 bases map to TRBD1. V lost 5 bases, J lost 8 bases, and 1 base stayed unmatched. The CDR3 consists of 12 residues. The germline gives CDR1 SEHNR, CDR2 FQNEAQ (reference sequence). The DNA of the CDR3 is TGTGCCAGCAGCCGGACAGGGGATGAGCAGTTCTTC. Translating it yields CASSRTGDEQFF.

V gene TRBV4-1 combines with J gene TRBJ2-3, with 11 positions matching TRBD2. V shed 3 bases, J shed 0 bases, and the junction held 17 bases outside the gene matches. Germline V gene sequence: CDR1 MGHRA, CDR2 YSYEKL. The length of the CDR3 is 21 residues. CDR3 amino acids: CASSHSLGVTSGRGSTDTQYF. CDR3 nucleotide sequence: TGCGCCAGCAGCCATTCTCTCGGAGTAACTAGCGGGAGAGGGAGCACAGATACGCAGTATTTT.

The chain is built from TRBV2 and TRBJ2-7; a weak D match, TRBD1 (5 bases). The germline V gene has CDR1 SNHLY and CDR2 FYNNEI. Trimming stripped 7 bases from V and 5 bases from J, with 18 bases between. The CDR3 is 14 amino acids. The DNA for the CDR3 is TGTGCCAGCAACAACCCCACAGGTCTCAACGAGCAGTACTTC. This gives the protein CASNNPTGLNEQYF.

The chain recombines TRBV27 with TRBJ2-7, with 9 bases identical to TRBD2. Losses at the gene ends were 6 bases for V and 1 base for J; bases not matched to a gene: 7. This CDR3 comprises 15 residues. Germline CDR1 MNHEY, CDR2 SMNVEV (reference sequence). CDR3 sequence (DNA): TGTGCCAGCAGGCCTAGCGGGATGACTTCCTACGAGCAGTACTTC. Protein product: CASRPSGMTSYEQYF.